This TCR beta chain comes out of a study of control samples from healthy donors and cancer patients. Sequencing was performed with immunoSEQ multiplex PCR; in TCRdb, only in-frame clones are kept and a portion is missing. Seen here are around 20,000 clones, about four fifths observed once, and the top ten hold less than 35%. The CDR3 consists of 15 residues. V dropped 2 bases and J dropped 3; count of bases not matched to a gene: 7. Germline values: CDR1 MNHNY, CDR2 SVGAGI (reference sequence). The chain joins TRBV6-6 to TRBJ2-7; 7 bases map to TRBD1. The sequence came from a man older than 75 with head and neck cancer. The sample taken for sequencing was PBMCs. The CDR3 loop reads CASSYARGYFYEQYF. The CDR3 coding sequence is TGTGCCAGCAGTTACGCCAGGGGGTACTTCTACGAGCAGTACTTC.